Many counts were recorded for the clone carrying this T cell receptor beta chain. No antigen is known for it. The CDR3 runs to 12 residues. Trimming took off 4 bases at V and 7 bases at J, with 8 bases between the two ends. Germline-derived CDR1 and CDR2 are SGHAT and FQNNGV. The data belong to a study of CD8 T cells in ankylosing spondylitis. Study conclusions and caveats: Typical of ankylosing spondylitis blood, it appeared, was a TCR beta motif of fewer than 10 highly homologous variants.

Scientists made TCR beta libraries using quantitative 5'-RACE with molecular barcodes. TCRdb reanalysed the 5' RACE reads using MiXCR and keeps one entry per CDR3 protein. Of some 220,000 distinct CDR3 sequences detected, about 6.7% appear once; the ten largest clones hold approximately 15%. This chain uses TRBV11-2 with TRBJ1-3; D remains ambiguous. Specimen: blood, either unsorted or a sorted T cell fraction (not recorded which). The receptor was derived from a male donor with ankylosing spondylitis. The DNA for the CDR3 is TGTGCCAGCAGCTGGGTGCGGAACACCATATATTTT. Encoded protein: CASSWVRNTIYF.